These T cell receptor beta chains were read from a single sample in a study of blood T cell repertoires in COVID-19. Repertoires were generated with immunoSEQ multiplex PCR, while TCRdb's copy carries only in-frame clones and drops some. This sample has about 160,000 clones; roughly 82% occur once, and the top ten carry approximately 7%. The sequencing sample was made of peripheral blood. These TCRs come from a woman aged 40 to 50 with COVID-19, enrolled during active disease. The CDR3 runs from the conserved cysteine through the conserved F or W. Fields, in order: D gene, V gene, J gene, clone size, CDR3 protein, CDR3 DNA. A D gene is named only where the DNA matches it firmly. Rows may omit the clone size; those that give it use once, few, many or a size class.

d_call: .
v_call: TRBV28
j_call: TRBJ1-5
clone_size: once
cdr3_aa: CASSLVERNQPQHF
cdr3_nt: TGTGCCAGCAGTTTGGTAGAGCGGAATCAGCCCCAGCATTTT

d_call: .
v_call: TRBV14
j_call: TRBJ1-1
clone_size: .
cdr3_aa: CASSQNFGEVSTEAFF
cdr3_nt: TGTGCCAGCAGCCAAAACTTCGGGGAGGTTTCCACTGAAGCTTTCTTT

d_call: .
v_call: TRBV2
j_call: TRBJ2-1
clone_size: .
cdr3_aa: CASSEGTAQNEQFF
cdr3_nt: TGTGCCAGCAGTGAAGGGACAGCCCAGAATGAGCAGTTCTTC

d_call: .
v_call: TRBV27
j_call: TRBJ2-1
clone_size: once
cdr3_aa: CASSFGGLGEQFF
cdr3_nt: TGTGCCAGCAGTTTTGGTGGGCTGGGTGAGCAGTTCTTC

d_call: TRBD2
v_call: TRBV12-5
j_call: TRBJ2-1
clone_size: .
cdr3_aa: CASGLASGVGYNEQFF
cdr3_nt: TGTGCTAGTGGTTTGGCCAGCGGGGTGGGATACAATGAGCAGTTCTTC

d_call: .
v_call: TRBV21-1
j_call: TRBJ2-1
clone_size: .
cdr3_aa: CASSTPPTGGDEQFF
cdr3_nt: TGTGCCAGCAGCACCCCCCCGACAGGGGGCGATGAGCAGTTCTTC

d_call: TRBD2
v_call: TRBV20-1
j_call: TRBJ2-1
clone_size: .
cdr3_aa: CSASQTSGSYNEQFF
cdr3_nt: TGCAGTGCTAGTCAGACTAGCGGCTCCTACAATGAGCAGTTCTTC

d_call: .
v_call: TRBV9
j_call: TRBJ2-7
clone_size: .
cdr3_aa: CASSANSYEQYF
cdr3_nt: TGTGCCAGCAGCGCTAACAGCTACGAGCAGTACTTC

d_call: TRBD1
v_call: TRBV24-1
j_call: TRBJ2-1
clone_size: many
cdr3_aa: CATSDLLGTGDNEQFF
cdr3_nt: TGTGCCACCAGTGATTTGTTGGGGACAGGGGACAATGAGCAGTTCTTC

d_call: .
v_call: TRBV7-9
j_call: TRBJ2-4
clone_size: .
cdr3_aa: CASSPGVGGKNIQYF
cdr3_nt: TGTGCCAGCAGCCCAGGGGTAGGTGGTAAAAACATTCAGTACTTC

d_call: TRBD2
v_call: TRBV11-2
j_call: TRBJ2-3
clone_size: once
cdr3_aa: CASRLAGSTDTQYF
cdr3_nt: TGTGCCTCCCGACTAGCGGGATCCACAGATACGCAGTATTTT

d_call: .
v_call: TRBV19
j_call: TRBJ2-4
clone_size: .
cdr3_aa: CASRSLRGNIQYF
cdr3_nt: TGTGCCAGTAGATCCCTCCGGGGAAACATTCAGTACTTC

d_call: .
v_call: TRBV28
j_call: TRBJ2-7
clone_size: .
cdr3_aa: CASSGRSYEQYF
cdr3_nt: TGTGCCAGCAGTGGGAGATCCTACGAGCAGTACTTC

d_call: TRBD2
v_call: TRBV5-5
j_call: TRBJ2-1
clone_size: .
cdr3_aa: CASSLGGLGVANEQFF
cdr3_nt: TGTGCCAGCAGCTTGGGGGGACTAGGGGTTGCAAATGAGCAGTTCTTC

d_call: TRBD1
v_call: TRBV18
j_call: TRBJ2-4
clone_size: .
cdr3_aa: CASSLGQGAKNIQYF
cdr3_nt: TGTGCCAGCTCACTAGGACAGGGAGCCAAAAACATTCAGTACTTC

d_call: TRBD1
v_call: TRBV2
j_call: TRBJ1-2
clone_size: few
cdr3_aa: CASRQSGGGYYGYTF
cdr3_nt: TGTGCCAGCAGGCAGTCAGGGGGCGGATACTATGGCTACACCTTC

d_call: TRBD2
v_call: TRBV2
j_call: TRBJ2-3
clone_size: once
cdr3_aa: CASIVLRSGGHGTQYF
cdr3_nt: TGTGCCAGCATTGTCCTTAGGAGCGGGGGGCACGGTACGCAGTATTTT

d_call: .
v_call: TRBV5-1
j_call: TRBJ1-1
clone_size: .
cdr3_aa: CASSLGAGLNRAFF
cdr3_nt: TGCGCCAGCAGCTTGGGAGCGGGACTCAATAGGGCTTTCTTT

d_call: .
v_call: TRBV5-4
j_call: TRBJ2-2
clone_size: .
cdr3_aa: CASSSKTGSNTGELFF
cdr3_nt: TGTGCCAGCAGTTCTAAAACAGGGTCGAACACCGGGGAGCTGTTTTTT

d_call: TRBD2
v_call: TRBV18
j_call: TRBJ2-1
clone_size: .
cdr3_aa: CASSPFVAGGPLSSYNEQFF
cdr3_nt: TGTGCCAGCTCACCCTTTGTAGCGGGGGGCCCACTAAGCTCCTACAATGAGCAGTTCTTC

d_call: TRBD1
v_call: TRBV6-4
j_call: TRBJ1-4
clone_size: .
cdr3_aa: CASRQGARGEKLFF
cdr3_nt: TGTGCCAGCAGACAGGGGGCGCGAGGGGAAAAACTGTTTTTT

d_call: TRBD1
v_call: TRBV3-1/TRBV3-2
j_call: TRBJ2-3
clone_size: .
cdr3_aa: CASSQGLLSDRGRDTQYF
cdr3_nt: TGTGCCAGCAGCCAAGGTCTTCTATCCGACAGGGGTAGAGATACGCAGTATTTT

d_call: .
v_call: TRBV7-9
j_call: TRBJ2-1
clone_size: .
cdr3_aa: CASSLPRNSGGEQFF
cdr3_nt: TGTGCCAGCAGCCTCCCTCGGAATAGCGGAGGTGAGCAGTTCTTC

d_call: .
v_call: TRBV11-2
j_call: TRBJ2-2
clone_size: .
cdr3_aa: CASAPEWAGELFF
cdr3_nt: TGTGCCAGCGCCCCGGAGTGGGCCGGGGAGCTGTTTTTT

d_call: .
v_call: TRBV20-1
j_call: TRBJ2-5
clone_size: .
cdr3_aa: CSASGASLAWETQYF
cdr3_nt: TGCAGTGCTAGTGGAGCGTCCCTCGCTTGGGAGACCCAGTACTTC

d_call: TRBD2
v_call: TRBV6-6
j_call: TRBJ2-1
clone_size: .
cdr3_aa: CASSRLQAGGPYEQFF
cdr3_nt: TGTGCCAGCAGTCGACTCCAAGCGGGAGGGCCCTATGAGCAGTTCTTC

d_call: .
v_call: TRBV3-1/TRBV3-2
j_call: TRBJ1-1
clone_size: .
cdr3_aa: CASRRGGGNTEAFF
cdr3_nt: TGTGCCAGCAGGCGGGGGGGCGGGAACACTGAAGCTTTCTTT

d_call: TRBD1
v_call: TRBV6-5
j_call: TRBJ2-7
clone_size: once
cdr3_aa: CTSTRDRRYYEQYF
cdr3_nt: TGTACCAGCACCCGGGACAGGCGATACTACGAGCAGTACTTC

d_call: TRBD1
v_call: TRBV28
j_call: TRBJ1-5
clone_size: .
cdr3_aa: CASSTIDRGNNQPQHF
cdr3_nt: TGTGCCAGCAGTACAATAGACAGGGGGAACAATCAGCCCCAGCATTTT

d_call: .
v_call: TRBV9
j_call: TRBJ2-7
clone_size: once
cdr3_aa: CASSVGRGGEQYF
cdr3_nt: TGTGCCAGCAGCGTAGGACGGGGAGGAGAGCAGTACTTC

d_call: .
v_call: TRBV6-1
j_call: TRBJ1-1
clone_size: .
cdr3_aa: CASSEKVGAPNTEAFF
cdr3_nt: TGTGCCAGCAGTGAAAAGGTTGGGGCTCCGAACACTGAAGCTTTCTTT

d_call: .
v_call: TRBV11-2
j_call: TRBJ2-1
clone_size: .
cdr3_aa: CASSLMGVYNEQFF
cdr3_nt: TGTGCCAGCAGCTTAATGGGAGTTTACAATGAGCAGTTCTTC

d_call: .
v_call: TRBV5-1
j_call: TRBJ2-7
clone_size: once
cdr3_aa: CASSFSRQLRSYEQYF
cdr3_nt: TGCGCCAGCAGCTTTAGTCGCCAACTGCGCTCCTACGAGCAGTACTTC

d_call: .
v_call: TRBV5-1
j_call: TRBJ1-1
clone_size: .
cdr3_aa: CASSQPRGVGTEAFF
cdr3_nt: TGCGCCAGCAGCCAACCTCGGGGAGTGGGCACTGAAGCTTTCTTT

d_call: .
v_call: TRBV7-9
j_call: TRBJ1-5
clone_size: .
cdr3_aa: CASSLDGGRNQPQHF
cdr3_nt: TGTGCCAGCAGCTTAGATGGGGGGAGGAATCAGCCCCAGCATTTT

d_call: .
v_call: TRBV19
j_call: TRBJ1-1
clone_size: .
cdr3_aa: CASSISSRVGTEAFF
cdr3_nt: TGTGCCAGTAGTATTTCATCCAGGGTAGGTACTGAAGCTTTCTTT

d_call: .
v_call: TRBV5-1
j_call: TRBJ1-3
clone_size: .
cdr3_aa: CASSLGTARTGNTIYF
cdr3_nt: TGCGCCAGCAGCTTGGGGACAGCGAGAACTGGAAACACCATATATTTT

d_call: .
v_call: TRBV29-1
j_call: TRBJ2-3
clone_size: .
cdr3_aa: CSGVGVEDTQYF
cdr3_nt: TGCAGCGGCGTGGGCGTTGAGGATACGCAGTATTTT

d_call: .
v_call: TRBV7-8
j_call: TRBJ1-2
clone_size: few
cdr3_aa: CASSPTTGWNYGYTF
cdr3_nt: TGTGCCAGCAGCCCTACTACAGGGTGGAACTATGGCTACACCTTC

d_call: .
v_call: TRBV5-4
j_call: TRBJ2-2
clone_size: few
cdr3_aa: CASSLAGQNTGELFF
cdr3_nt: TGTGCCAGCAGCTTGGCTGGGCAGAACACCGGGGAGCTGTTTTTT

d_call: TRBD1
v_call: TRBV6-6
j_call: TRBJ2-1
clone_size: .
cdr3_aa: CASSIQGAGLVEQFF
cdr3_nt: TGTGCCAGCAGTATACAGGGGGCTGGTCTGGTTGAGCAGTTCTTC

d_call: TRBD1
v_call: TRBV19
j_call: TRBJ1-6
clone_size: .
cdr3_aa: CASSIPTGGNSPLHF
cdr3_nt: TGTGCCAGTAGTATACCGACAGGGGGGAATTCACCCCTCCACTTT

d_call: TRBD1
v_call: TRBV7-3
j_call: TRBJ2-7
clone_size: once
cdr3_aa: CASSLDRDHEQYF
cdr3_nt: TGTGCCAGCAGCCTCGACAGGGACCACGAGCAGTACTTC

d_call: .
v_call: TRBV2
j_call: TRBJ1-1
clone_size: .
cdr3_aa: CASSSLRSGVTEAFF
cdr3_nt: TGTGCCAGCAGCTCCTTGAGGTCGGGAGTTACTGAAGCTTTCTTT

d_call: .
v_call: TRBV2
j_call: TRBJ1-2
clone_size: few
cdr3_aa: CASSGIDYGYTF
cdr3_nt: TGTGCCAGCAGTGGCATAGACTATGGCTACACCTTC

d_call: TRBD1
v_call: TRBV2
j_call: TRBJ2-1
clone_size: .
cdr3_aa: CASSDLTGVYNEQFF
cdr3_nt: TGTGCCAGCAGTGATTTAACAGGGGTTTACAATGAGCAGTTCTTC

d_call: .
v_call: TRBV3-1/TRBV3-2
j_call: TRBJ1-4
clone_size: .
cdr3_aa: CASSHYTKKLFF
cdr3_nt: TGTGCCAGCAGCCATTACACAAAAAAACTGTTTTTT

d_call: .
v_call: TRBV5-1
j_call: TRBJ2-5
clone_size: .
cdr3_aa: CASSLPGLRETQYF
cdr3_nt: TGCGCCAGCAGCTTGCCGGGGTTGCGGGAGACCCAGTACTTC

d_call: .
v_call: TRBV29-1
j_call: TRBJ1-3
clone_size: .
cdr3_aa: CSARGHSSTIYF
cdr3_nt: TGCAGCGCGCGGGGACACAGCAGCACCATATATTTT

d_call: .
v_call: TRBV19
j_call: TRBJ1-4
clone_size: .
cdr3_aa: CASKLQGTNEKLFF
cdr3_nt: TGTGCCAGTAAACTACAGGGCACTAATGAAAAACTGTTTTTT

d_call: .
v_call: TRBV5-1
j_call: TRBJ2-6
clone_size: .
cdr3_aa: CASSALVAGANVLTF
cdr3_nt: TGCGCCAGCAGCGCTCTAGTTGCCGGGGCCAACGTCCTGACTTTC

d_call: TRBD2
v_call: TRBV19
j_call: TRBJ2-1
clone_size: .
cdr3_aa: CASSPLAGDYNEQFF
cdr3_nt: TGTGCCAGTAGCCCACTAGCGGGAGACTACAATGAGCAGTTCTTC